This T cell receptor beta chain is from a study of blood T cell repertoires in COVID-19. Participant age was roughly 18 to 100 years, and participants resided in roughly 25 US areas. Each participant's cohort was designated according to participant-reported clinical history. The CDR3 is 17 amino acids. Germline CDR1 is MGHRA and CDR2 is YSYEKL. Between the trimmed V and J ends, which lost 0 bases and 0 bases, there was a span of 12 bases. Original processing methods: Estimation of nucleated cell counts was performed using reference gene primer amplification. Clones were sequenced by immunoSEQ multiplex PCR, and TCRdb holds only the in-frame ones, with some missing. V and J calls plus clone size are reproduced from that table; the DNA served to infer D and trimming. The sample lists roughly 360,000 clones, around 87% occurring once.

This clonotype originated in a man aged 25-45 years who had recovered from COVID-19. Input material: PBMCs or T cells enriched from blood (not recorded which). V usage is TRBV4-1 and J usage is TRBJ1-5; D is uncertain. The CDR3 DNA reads TGCGCCAGCAGCCAAGATGTTACGGGATATAGCAATCAGCCCCAGCATTTT. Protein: CASSQDVTGYSNQPQHF.